Reported below is one T cell receptor (beta chain). Its specific antigen is unknown. Qualities for individual bases were not recorded, and no much larger clone is one base off. These data come from a study of OX40 agonist ivuxolimab in advanced cancers. Regarding the study in general: The costimulatory receptor OX40 (CD134) was targeted by ivuxolimab, a fully human IgG2 agonistic monoclonal antibody. The paper describes the monotherapy dose-escalation part (N of about 47 patients) of the phase I trial of ivuxolimab. Of the approximately 50 patients in dose escalation, about 20 had hepatocellular carcinoma, some 15 had melanoma, 9 had renal cell carcinoma and 9 had head and neck cancer. Partial responses were achieved by three dose-escalation patients, of whom one had hepatocellular carcinoma and two had cutaneous melanoma. A male proportion of around 81% and a mean age of approximately 62 years, ranging from about 23 to 79, were recorded for the dose-escalation cohort. Patients were allowed to have had prior anti-PD-1, anti-PD-L1 or anti-CTLA-4 therapy, and 30% to 40% of the dose-escalation patients had been treated with checkpoint inhibitors. The purpose of peripheral TCRbeta sequencing was to test whether ivuxolimab changed TCR sequence diversity and led to clonal T-cell expansion. Intravenous ivuxolimab was administered to patients every 2 weeks at six dose levels: 0.01, 0.1, 0.3, 1.5, 3 and 10 mg/kg.

General conclusions and limits of the study: In the 0.1-3.0 mg/kg groups, partial responders had among the lowest normalized peripheral clonal expansion, particularly in CD8+ T cells. After ivuxolimab, CD8+ T cells had more expanded clones than CD4+ T cells on average. Low levels of normalized T-cell clonal expansion were also seen in some patients who did not respond. The antigen specificity of the clonally expanded peripheral T cells was not determined. At doses from 0.1 to 3.0 mg/kg, clonal expansion was seen in both CD4+ and CD8+ blood T cells between baseline and week 6.

To sequence the TCRbeta CDR3 region, genomic DNA was isolated from the sorted cells. The immunoSEQ Assay was used for sequencing of TCRbeta CDR3 regions. TCRdb holds this immuneACCESS table with in-frame rearrangements only. Some clones are missing; in checked studies, unresolved V genes explain under half, and the rest has no known cause. The sample table lists more than 20,000 clones, 76% of them with a count of one. 8.5% to 10% of the sample goes to the ten largest clones. V loses 5 bases at its end and J loses 4 bases; junction bases beyond the gene matches: 1. CDR1 and CDR2, looked up from the germline V gene, are SGHVS and FNYEAQ. The CDR3, cysteine through phenylalanine, is 15 amino acids long. The DNA shown is the 45-base CDR3, in frame from base 1. Patients with a history of autoimmune disease or receiving systemic immunosuppression were excluded from the trial. Peripheral blood for TCR sequencing was collected from all dose cohorts at baseline, on cycle 4 day 1, and on cycle 7 day 1. The samples were drawn from a first-in-human, open-label, multicenter phase I dose-escalation trial of ivuxolimab. Adults with locally advanced or metastatic melanoma, renal cell carcinoma, hepatocellular carcinoma or head and neck squamous cell carcinoma were enrolled in the trial. Before TCR sequencing, CD4+ T cells and CD8+ T cells were sorted from peripheral blood as separate populations.

This TCR came from an adult with an advanced solid tumor such as melanoma, head and neck, liver or kidney cancer. The chain was built from TRBV7-6 and TRBJ2-3, and 15 junction bases match TRBD2. The source was CD4+ or CD8+ T cells sorted from blood, collected in a trial of the OX40 agonist ivuxolimab. The nucleotide sequence reads TGTGCCAGCAGCCGGACTAGCGGGGGGGCAGATACGCAGTATTTT. The resulting protein is CASSRTSGGADTQYF.